This is a list of T cell receptor beta chains from one sample in a study of regulatory T cells in long-lasting Graves disease. TCRdb re-derived calls from the multiplex PCR reads in MiXCR, one entry per CDR3 protein. The top ten hold roughly a fifth of the sample, which has approximately 230,000 distinct CDR3 sequences, around 16% seen once. Material: peripheral blood mononuclear cells (PBMCs), obtained at new diagnosis, from a patient treated with antithyroid drugs. The receptors originated from a female donor with Graves disease. Each CDR3 is given with its conserved first and last residue. The order of the fields is D gene, V gene, clone size, J gene, CDR3 DNA, CDR3 protein. D genes are given only for firm matches. Clone size, where shown, is once, few, many, or a class for clones that have expanded.

d_gene: TRBD1; v_gene: TRBV2; abundance: -; j_gene: TRBJ2-2; CDR3nt: TGTGCCAGCAGCTGGACAGGGGGAGCCGGGGAGCTGTTTTTT; CDR3aa: CASSWTGGAGELFF
d_gene: -; v_gene: TRBV18; abundance: many; j_gene: TRBJ1-1; CDR3nt: TGTGCCAGCTCCCCCCGTGGGGGCTTGGTTGAAGCTTTCTTT; CDR3aa: CASSPRGGLVEAFF
d_gene: -; v_gene: TRBV6-1; abundance: few; j_gene: TRBJ1-5; CDR3nt: TGTGCCAGCAGGGAATGGGCAGGACAGCCCCAGCATTTT; CDR3aa: CASREWAGQPQHF
d_gene: -; v_gene: TRBV9; abundance: many; j_gene: TRBJ2-1; CDR3nt: TGTGCCAGCAGCGCAACAGGACAGAACAATGAGCAGTTCTTC; CDR3aa: CASSATGQNNEQFF
d_gene: TRBD1; v_gene: TRBV11-2; abundance: many; j_gene: TRBJ1-2; CDR3nt: TGTGCCAGCAGCTTCTTAGGGACAGGGAATAATGGCTACACCTTC; CDR3aa: CASSFLGTGNNGYTF
d_gene: TRBD1; v_gene: TRBV5-1; abundance: many; j_gene: TRBJ2-5; CDR3nt: TGCGCCAGCGGACCGGGACAGGGTGGGGAGACCCAGTACTTC; CDR3aa: CASGPGQGGETQYF
d_gene: -; v_gene: TRBV20-1; abundance: many; j_gene: TRBJ1-1; CDR3nt: TGCAGTGCTAGTAGATCGGACGAGTCTTTCTTT; CDR3aa: CSASRSDESFF
d_gene: -; v_gene: TRBV2; abundance: many; j_gene: TRBJ1-1; CDR3nt: TGTGCCAGCAGTGCACGGCCGCGGACTGAAGCTTTCTTT; CDR3aa: CASSARPRTEAFF
d_gene: -; v_gene: TRBV2; abundance: many; j_gene: TRBJ1-2; CDR3nt: TGTGCCAGCAGTGAAAGAGGCTATGGCTACACCTTC; CDR3aa: CASSERGYGYTF
d_gene: TRBD1; v_gene: TRBV13; abundance: many; j_gene: TRBJ1-1; CDR3nt: TGTGCCAGCAGCTTACTCGGGGACAGTTTCACTGAAGCTTTCTTT; CDR3aa: CASSLLGDSFTEAFF
d_gene: -; v_gene: TRBV19; abundance: many; j_gene: TRBJ2-7; CDR3nt: TGTGCCAGTAGTATGATTGGTCAGGGTCAGGACGAGCAGTACTTC; CDR3aa: CASSMIGQGQDEQYF
d_gene: -; v_gene: TRBV19; abundance: -; j_gene: TRBJ1-3; CDR3nt: TGTGCCAGTTTTTCAGGAGGCTCTGGAAACATCATATATTTT; CDR3aa: CASFSGGSGNIIYF
d_gene: -; v_gene: TRBV6-5; abundance: many; j_gene: TRBJ1-1; CDR3nt: TGTGCCAGCAGTTACTCGAACTTCCCTGACACTGAAGCTTTCTTT; CDR3aa: CASSYSNFPDTEAFF
d_gene: TRBD1; v_gene: TRBV6-1; abundance: many; j_gene: TRBJ2-1; CDR3nt: TGTGCCAGCAGTAATTACAGGACAGGGGAGTACGAGCAGTTCTTC; CDR3aa: CASSNYRTGEYEQFF
d_gene: -; v_gene: TRBV9; abundance: -; j_gene: TRBJ2-1; CDR3nt: TGTGCCAGCAGCGCAGGGGACGGTTCCTACAATGAGCAGTTCTTC; CDR3aa: CASSAGDGSYNEQFF
d_gene: -; v_gene: TRBV12-3/TRBV12-4; abundance: many; j_gene: TRBJ2-7; CDR3nt: TGTGCCAGCACCAACGGGACATCCTACGAGCAGTACTTC; CDR3aa: CASTNGTSYEQYF
d_gene: TRBD2; v_gene: TRBV19; abundance: many; j_gene: TRBJ2-7; CDR3nt: TGTGCCAGTAGCTCCGGGACTAGCGTCTCCTACGAGCAGTACTTC; CDR3aa: CASSSGTSVSYEQYF
d_gene: TRBD1; v_gene: TRBV30; abundance: few; j_gene: TRBJ1-6; CDR3nt: TGTGCCTGGAGTGTCACAGGGGGCCGCAATTCACCCCTCCACTTT; CDR3aa: CAWSVTGGRNSPLHF
d_gene: -; v_gene: TRBV28; abundance: many; j_gene: TRBJ2-1; CDR3nt: TGTGCCAGCAGTTTATGGGGGCAGGGGGAGGGGGATGAGCAGTTCTTC; CDR3aa: CASSLWGQGEGDEQFF